This T cell receptor (beta chain) came from a study of blood T cell repertoires in COVID-19. Study details: Collection of acute and convalescent COVID-19 samples took place in the United States, Italy and Spain. PBMCs, B-cell-depleted T cells, or T cells provided the cDNA or gDNA that made up the material.

In the authors' methods: Nucleated cell number was recorded as an estimate derived from reference gene primer amplification. Here immunoSEQ multiplex PCR was the method, and the copy in TCRdb shows in-frame clones only, minus some. The V and J calls and clone size are taken from that table; D and trimming were inferred from the DNA. Here the sample spans roughly 90,000 clones, around 85% being singletons. The germline gives CDR1 SNHLY, CDR2 FYNNEI. V dropped 6 bases and J dropped 2; count of bases not matched to a gene: 5. The CDR3 has 16 residues. V usage is TRBV2 and J usage is TRBJ2-3; 13 bases are a match to TRBD2. Material for sequencing was peripheral blood. The clonotype was recovered from a woman older than 75 with COVID-19, enrolled during active disease. CDR3 protein: CASRSGLAGNTDTQYF. The CDR3 bases are TGTGCCAGCAGGTCGGGACTAGCGGGAAACACAGATACGCAGTATTTT.